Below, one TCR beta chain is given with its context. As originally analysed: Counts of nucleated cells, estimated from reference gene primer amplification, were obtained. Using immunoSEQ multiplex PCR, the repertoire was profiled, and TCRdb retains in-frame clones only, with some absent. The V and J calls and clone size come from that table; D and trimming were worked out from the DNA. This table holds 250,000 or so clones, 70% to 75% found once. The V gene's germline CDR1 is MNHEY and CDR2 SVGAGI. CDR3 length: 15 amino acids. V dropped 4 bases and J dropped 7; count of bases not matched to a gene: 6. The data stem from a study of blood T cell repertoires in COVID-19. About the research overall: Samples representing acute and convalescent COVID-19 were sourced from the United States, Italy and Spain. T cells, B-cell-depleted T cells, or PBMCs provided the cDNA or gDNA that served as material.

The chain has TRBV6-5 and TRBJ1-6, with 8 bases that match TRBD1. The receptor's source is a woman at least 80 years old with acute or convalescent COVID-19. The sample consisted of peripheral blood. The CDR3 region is CASSSSGGPNSPLHF. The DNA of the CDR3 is TGTGCCAGCAGTTCGTCAGGGGGCCCGAATTCACCCCTCCACTTT.